This passage covers 19 T cell receptor beta chains from one sample sequenced in a study of regulatory T cells in long-lasting Graves disease. According to the study, TCR beta libraries were built with iRepertoire HTBI primers and CDR3-region Arm-PCR. TCRdb re-derived calls from the multiplex PCR reads in MiXCR, one entry per CDR3 protein. The sample carries 200,000 to 250,000 distinct CDR3 sequences, 15% to 20% recorded once. This sample's time point: newly diagnosed GD, antithyroid drugs for less than 3 months. RNA from PBMCs was the source of the TCR library. These data were also reused for a study on T cells in Graves' hyperthyroidism and ophthalmopathy.

The starting material was peripheral blood mononuclear cells (PBMCs), obtained at new diagnosis, from a patient treated with antithyroid drugs. Source of these receptors: a woman aged 25 to 39 with Graves disease.

This clonotype was detected ten times or more. The rearrangement uses TRBV20-1 and TRBJ2-3; D is uncertain. V was cut by 2 bases and J by 0 bases, with 9 bases left in between. Germline V CDR1 and CDR2: DFQATT, SNEGSKA (reference sequence). The CDR3 consists of 14 residues. The CDR3 DNA follows: TGCAGTGCTAGATACCAGGCTAGCACAGATACGCAGTATTTT. It specifies CSARYQASTDTQYF.

The chain is built from TRBV28 and TRBJ1-4, with D uncertain. The CDR3 is made up of 14 amino acids. From germline, CDR1 is MDHEN and CDR2 SYDVKM. Deletions cut 5 bases from V and 4 bases from J, with 11 bases between. The CDR3 protein is CASSPDGYNEKLFF. The DNA of the CDR3 is TGTGCCAGCAGTCCCGACGGTTATAATGAAAAACTGTTTTTT.

Ten or more counts support this clonotype. This chain connects TRBV6-2 or TRBV6-3 to TRBJ2-7; 7 bases are shared with TRBD2. The length of the CDR3 is 13 residues. From germline, CDR1 is MNHEY and CDR2 SVGEGT. V was clipped by 5 bases and J by 0 bases; unmatched bases: 1. The CDR3 DNA is TGTGCCAGCAGTAGCGGGGCCTCCTACGAGCAGTACTTC. Translation: CASSSGASYEQYF.

The sample holds many counts of this clonotype. The rearrangement uses TRBV12-3 or TRBV12-4 and TRBJ2-5; no definite D call. The V end lost 7 bases, the J end lost 3 bases, and 15 bases lay between the germline ends. This CDR3 comprises 14 residues. The CDR3 here is CASTRTDQKETQYF. Written as DNA, the CDR3 is TGTGCCAGCACTAGGACGGACCAGAAAGAGACCCAGTACTTC.

This sequence joins TRBV5-1 and TRBJ2-5; D is possibly TRBD1 or TRBD2 (5 bases each). From germline, CDR1 is SGHRS and CDR2 YFSETQ. The germline V and J ends were trimmed by 0 bases and 1 base, with 13 bases remaining between them. The CDR3 extends over 16 amino acids. The CDR3 sequence: CASSLAPGPTQETQYF. CDR3 DNA: TGCGCCAGCAGCTTGGCCCCGGGGCCAACCCAAGAGACCCAGTACTTC. Filled out from reference TRBV5-1 and TRBJ2-5, the complete variable domain reads KAGVTQTPRYLIKTRGQQVTLSCSPISGHRSVSWYQQTPGQGLQFLFEYFSETQRNKGNFPGRFSGRQFSNSRSEMNVSTLELGDSALYLCASSLAPGPTQETQYFGPGTRLLVL.

This clonotype was found a few times. V gene TRBV7-9 combines with J gene TRBJ2-5; D call uncertain. The V end was cut by 7 bases, the J end by 4 bases, with 7 bases between. The V gene's germline CDR1 is SEHNR and CDR2 FQNEAQ (reference sequence). The CDR3 covers 11 residues. CDR3 region: CASISSETQYF. The DNA for the CDR3 is TGTGCCAGCATCTCATCAGAGACCCAGTACTTC.

Ten or more counts support this clonotype. V gene TRBV28 combines with J gene TRBJ2-5; 9 bases map to TRBD2. Trimming removed 5 bases from V and 4 bases from J; junction bases left unmatched: 5. This CDR3 contains 14 residues. Germline V gene data show CDR1 as MDHEN and CDR2 as SYDVKM. CDR3 residues: CASSAGTSLETQYF. The CDR3 bases are TGTGCCAGCAGTGCCGGGACTAGCTTAGAGACCCAGTACTTC.

This clonotype was detected only once. This chain uses TRBV7-3 with TRBJ1-2; TRBD1 aligns across 9 bases. J was trimmed by 4 bases and V by 2 bases; bases with no gene match: 5. Germline loops: CDR1 SGHTA, CDR2 FQGTGA. The CDR3 consists of 15 residues. The CDR3 DNA follows: TGTGCCAGCAGCTTACCCGGACAGGGGAGCTATGGCTACACCTTC. Amino acids: CASSLPGQGSYGYTF.

Many counts were recorded for this clonotype. This rearrangement joins TRBV28 to TRBJ1-1; the D is unclear. The CDR3 loop spans 12 amino acids. Germline V gives CDR1 MDHEN, CDR2 SYDVKM. V shed 5 bases and J shed 7 bases, with 11 bases lying between them. DNA of the CDR3: TGTGCCAGCAGTCCCCCTGTCCGTGAAGCTTTCTTT. Translated, it gives CASSPPVREAFF.

The chain's CDR3 is CASSWRGESSYEQYF. The CDR3 bases are TGTGCCAGCAGTTGGCGGGGCGAGAGCTCCTACGAGCAGTACTTC. This chain connects TRBV12-3 or TRBV12-4 to TRBJ2-7; D perhaps matches TRBD2 (6 bases). The CDR3 length is 15 residues. The germline V and J ends were trimmed by 4 bases and 0 bases, with 13 bases remaining between them.

This clonotype was counted between two and nine times. The chain carries TRBV4-2 and TRBJ2-7, with 7 bases aligning to TRBD2. The CDR3 extends over 15 amino acids. The germline CDR1 and CDR2 sequences are LGHNA and YNFKEQ. J was trimmed by 4 bases and V by 0 bases; bases with no gene match: 6. The CDR3 is CASSQEPAGRYEQYF. The DNA of the CDR3 is TGTGCCAGCAGCCAAGAACCAGCGGGAAGGTACGAGCAGTACTTC.

This clonotype occurred many times. V usage is TRBV12-3 or TRBV12-4 and J usage is TRBJ1-2, with 9 bases identical to TRBD1. This CDR3 comprises 15 residues. The V gene end was trimmed by 4 bases and the J gene end by 2 bases; junction bases not matched to a gene: 5. CDR3 loop: CASSYSGTGNYGYTF. CDR3 in DNA: TGTGCCAGCAGTTACTCGGGGACAGGGAACTATGGCTACACCTTC.

Ten or more counts support this clonotype. V and J are TRBV20-1 and TRBJ2-6; the D gene could be TRBD1 or TRBD2 (5 bases each). The germline V gene encodes CDR1 DFQATT and CDR2 SNEGSKA (reference sequence). The CDR3 loop spans 13 amino acids. V was trimmed by 1 base and J by 13 bases, leaving 14 bases between them. The CDR3 nucleotides read TGCAGTGCTAGAGCGGGGACGGCCGGGGTCCTGACTTTC. It encodes CSARAGTAGVLTF.

This clonotype was picked up many times. The chain recombines TRBV11-3 with TRBJ2-1; no clear D. Germline V lookup: CDR1 SGHNT, CDR2 YENEEA. The ends were cut back, 5 bases at V and 0 bases at J, with 11 bases in the middle. This CDR3 spans 15 amino acids. Here the CDR3 reads CASSPWYSSYNEQFF. The DNA for the CDR3 is TGTGCCAGCAGCCCCTGGTATAGCTCCTACAATGAGCAGTTCTTC. Combining the CDR3 with reference TRBV11-3 and TRBJ2-1 gives the whole variable domain EAGVVQSPRYKIIEKKQPVAFWCNPISGHNTLYWYLQNLGQGPELLIRYENEEAVDDSQLPKDRFSAERLKGVDSTLKIQPAELGDSAVYLCASSPWYSSYNEQFFGPGTRLTVL.

The table lists this clonotype with a few counts. The chain couples TRBV5-1 to TRBJ1-4, with TRBD1 identical over 7 bases. With V trimmed by 4 bases and J by 6 bases, 9 bases remained unmatched. The CDR3 has 15 residues. Germline V gives CDR1 SGHRS, CDR2 YFSETQ. The DNA for the CDR3 is TGCGCCAGCAGCACGACCGGGACAGTAGATGAAAAACTGTTTTTT. This translates into CASSTTGTVDEKLFF.

The V gene is TRBV12-3 or TRBV12-4, the J gene TRBJ2-7; D gene unclear. The CDR3 spans 15 residues. Trimming took off 3 bases at V and 4 bases at J, with 16 bases between the two ends. The CDR3 DNA is TGTGCCAGCAGTTTTGCATGGTCTCGGGCTTACGAGCAGTACTTC. Amino acids: CASSFAWSRAYEQYF.

This clonotype occurred many times. This sequence joins TRBV30 and TRBJ1-1, with D perhaps TRBD1 (6 bases). V was pared by 3 bases and J by 1 base, with 12 bases between. This CDR3 has 14 amino acids. Germline CDR1 reads GTSNPN; CDR2 reads SVGIG (reference sequence). CDR3 coding DNA: TGTGCCTGGAGCACAGGGCTCGAGAACACTGAAGCTTTCTTT. It specifies CAWSTGLENTEAFF.

This clonotype occurred many times. V and J are TRBV27 and TRBJ1-2, with TRBD1 matching over 9 bases. The length of the CDR3 is 14 residues. Germline values: CDR1 MNHEY, CDR2 SMNVEV (reference sequence). With V trimmed by 5 bases and J by 6 bases, 7 bases remained unmatched. The CDR3 sequence: CASSKNRGLDGYTF. For the CDR3, the DNA is TGTGCCAGCAGTAAAAACAGGGGGCTGGATGGCTACACCTTC.

The chain joins TRBV28 to TRBJ2-3; 8 bases line up with TRBD2. The CDR3 covers 17 residues. Germline CDR1 is MDHEN and CDR2 is SYDVKM. After removal of 3 bases from V and 1 base from J, the junction contained 9 bases not matched to a gene. CDR3 region: CASSFPPGRAGTDTQYF. Here the CDR3 DNA reads TGTGCCAGCAGTTTTCCCCCCGGGAGGGCGGGCACAGATACGCAGTATTTT.